This TCR beta chain derives from a study of cytotoxic CD8 clonotypes in ibrutinib-treated CLL. Study as a whole: Patients: eleven to twelve relapsed/refractory, some 15 treatment-naive, approximately 18 IGHV unmutated. The study's findings and limits: Sampling schedules were unmatched across sustained-remission and progressing patients.

Worth noting for this clone: Its antigen is as yet unknown.

Per the germline V gene, CDR1 is KGHSH and CDR2 is LQKENI. V lost 2 bases and J 4 bases, leaving 20 bases between the germline ends. CDR3 length equals 17 residues. Method: immunoSEQ multiplex PCR; TCRdb's copy keeps in-frame clones and lacks some. The repertoire has under 300,000 clones, 70% to 80% of them found once; the top ten carry roughly 5%. This receptor was obtained from a human donor with chronic lymphocytic leukemia. The source was PBMCs, collected at disease progression, from a patient treated with ibrutinib. This chain uses TRBV18 with TRBJ2-5; D is unresolved. The CDR3 sequence: CASSPDSWGYLGETQYF. Written as DNA, the CDR3 is TGTGCCAGCTCACCAGACTCCTGGGGATACCTGGGAGAGACCCAGTACTTC. Full variable domain (remainder filled in from reference TRBV18 and TRBJ2-5): NAGVMQNPRHLVRRRGQEARLRCSPMKGHSHVYWYRQLPEEGLKFMVYLQKENIIDESGMPKERFSAEFPKEGPSILRIQQVVRGDSAAYFCASSPDSWGYLGETQYFGPGTRLLVL.